This TCR beta chain was identified in a study of CD8 T cells in ankylosing spondylitis. TCRdb used MiXCR to reprocess the 5' RACE reads, holding one entry per CDR3 protein. The table has some 130,000 distinct CDR3 sequences, more than 9.5% seen once; the top ten hold around 4.3%. The CDR3 is 16 amino acids. Trimming at V came to 6 bases and at J to 5 bases, leaving 13 bases not matched to a gene. CDR1 is MNHEY and CDR2 is SMNVEV in the germline V gene (reference sequence). Points from the study as a whole: What appeared characteristic of ankylosing spondylitis blood was a TCR beta motif of under 10 highly homologous variants. Existing reports had already noted some motif variants in reactive arthritis synovial fluid and blood.

Comments on this clonotype: Its antigen is undetermined.

Sequencing was done on a sample of blood, either unsorted or a sorted T cell fraction (not recorded which). The source is a female donor with ankylosing spondylitis or in good health (not recorded which). The chain joins TRBV27 to TRBJ2-3, with 8 nucleotides matching TRBD1. In DNA, the CDR3 is TGTGCCAGCAGGCCGGGCTCAGGGGGCCCGGGAGATACGCAGTATTTT. Its protein product is CASRPGSGGPGDTQYF.